This TCR beta chain was sequenced for a study of T cell responses to AZD1222 COVID-19 vaccine. Study results and caveats: AZD1222 recipients seropositive at baseline numbered only six or seven.

CDR1 is SQVTM and CDR2 is ANQGSEA in the germline V gene. Deletions cut 7 bases from V and 0 bases from J, with 10 bases between. CDR3 size: 13 residues. Sequencing used immunoSEQ multiplex PCR; TCRdb keeps in-frame clones, though not all of them. The data hold about 110,000 clones, with roughly 91% observed a single time. Remarks on this clone: The antigen is undetermined.

The TCR was taken from an adult in good health. This sample comprised peripheral blood, obtained on day 0 of AZD1222 vaccination. This chain links TRBV29-1 with TRBJ2-4; D is ambiguous. CDR3 sequence: CSAEGLAKNIQYF. Here the CDR3 DNA reads TGCAGCGCCGAAGGGCTAGCCAAAAACATTCAGTACTTC.